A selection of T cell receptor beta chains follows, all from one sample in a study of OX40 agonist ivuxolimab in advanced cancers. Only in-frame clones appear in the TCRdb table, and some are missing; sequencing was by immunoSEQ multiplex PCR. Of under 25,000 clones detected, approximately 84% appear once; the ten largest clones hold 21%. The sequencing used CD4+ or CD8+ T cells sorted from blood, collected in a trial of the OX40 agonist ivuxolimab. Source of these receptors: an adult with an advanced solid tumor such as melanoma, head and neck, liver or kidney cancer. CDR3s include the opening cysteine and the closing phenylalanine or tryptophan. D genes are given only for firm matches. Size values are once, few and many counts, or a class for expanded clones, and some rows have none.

CDR3nt: TGTGCCAGCAGCCCTTCCTCGTGGGACCAAGAGACCCAGTACTTC
CDR3aa: CASSPSSWDQETQYF
d_gene: .
v_gene: TRBV6-5
abundance: .
j_gene: TRBJ2-5

CDR3nt: TGTGCCAGCAGTACTACCCGGCGATTTCGGGTGAATGGGGGCACAGATACGCAGTATTTT
CDR3aa: CASSTTRRFRVNGGTDTQYF
d_gene: .
v_gene: TRBV2
abundance: .
j_gene: TRBJ2-3

CDR3nt: TGTGCCAGCAGCCCAACCGCCCTAAGGGGGCTTTGGGATTCGTCCCAGTACTTC
CDR3aa: CASSPTALRGLWDSSQYF
d_gene: TRBD1
v_gene: TRBV5-6
abundance: .
j_gene: TRBJ2-5

CDR3nt: TGTGCCAGCAGCTTGGAGCCTCCCGGTGGGGTTTTCTTT
CDR3aa: CASSLEPPGGVFF
d_gene: .
v_gene: TRBV11-3
abundance: .
j_gene: TRBJ1-1

CDR3nt: TGTGCCAGCAGCTTATGGGGGAGGACAGATACGCAGTATTTT
CDR3aa: CASSLWGRTDTQYF
d_gene: .
v_gene: TRBV11-2
abundance: .
j_gene: TRBJ2-3

CDR3nt: TGTGCCAGCAGCGCGACTAGCGGGCCGTTGGAGCAGTTCTTC
CDR3aa: CASSATSGPLEQFF
d_gene: TRBD2
v_gene: TRBV11-3
abundance: once
j_gene: TRBJ2-1

CDR3nt: TGTGCCAGCAGCGTAGGAGGTGGGGGCTGGTATGAGCAGTTCTTC
CDR3aa: CASSVGGGGWYEQFF
d_gene: .
v_gene: TRBV9
abundance: .
j_gene: TRBJ2-1

CDR3nt: TGTGCCAGCAGTTTCCTATCCGGCGAGCAGTACTTC
CDR3aa: CASSFLSGEQYF
d_gene: .
v_gene: TRBV27
abundance: .
j_gene: TRBJ2-7

CDR3nt: TGTGCCAGCAGCGTAGGTTCTGATAGCTCCTACGAGCAGTACTTC
CDR3aa: CASSVGSDSSYEQYF
d_gene: .
v_gene: TRBV9
abundance: .
j_gene: TRBJ2-7

CDR3nt: TGTGCCAGTAGTATCTGGAACAGGGGGCAGGAGACCCAGTACTTC
CDR3aa: CASSIWNRGQETQYF
d_gene: TRBD1
v_gene: TRBV19
abundance: .
j_gene: TRBJ2-5

CDR3nt: TGTGCCAGCGTTCTCTCCTTCAATTCACCCCTCCACTTT
CDR3aa: CASVLSFNSPLHF
d_gene: .
v_gene: TRBV28
abundance: .
j_gene: TRBJ1-6

CDR3nt: TGTGCCAGCAGCTTGGATAGAGGGACAGGGCCCCATGGCTACACCTTC
CDR3aa: CASSLDRGTGPHGYTF
d_gene: TRBD1
v_gene: TRBV5-4
abundance: .
j_gene: TRBJ1-2

CDR3nt: TGTGCCAGCAGTTACTCGGGGGGTAGCTCCTACAATGAGCAGTTCTTC
CDR3aa: CASSYSGGSSYNEQFF
d_gene: .
v_gene: TRBV6-5
abundance: .
j_gene: TRBJ2-1

CDR3nt: TGTGCCAGCACCCCACCTTCTACAGGGATTTTCGTCGGACGCCCTACTGAAGCTTTCTTT
CDR3aa: CASTPPSTGIFVGRPTEAFF
d_gene: .
v_gene: TRBV11-3
abundance: .
j_gene: TRBJ1-1

CDR3nt: TGTGCCAGCAGTCCAACAGGGGCATCGGGAAACACCATATATTTT
CDR3aa: CASSPTGASGNTIYF
d_gene: TRBD1
v_gene: TRBV7-3
abundance: once
j_gene: TRBJ1-3

CDR3nt: TGTGCCAGCAGCTCCCATGATTTCCCGAAACAGAATACCGGGGAGCTGTTTTTT
CDR3aa: CASSSHDFPKQNTGELFF
d_gene: .
v_gene: TRBV11-1
abundance: .
j_gene: TRBJ2-2

CDR3nt: TGCGCCAGCAGCCAAGACTACGCGTCGGCCAATGAGCAGTTCTTC
CDR3aa: CASSQDYASANEQFF
d_gene: .
v_gene: TRBV4-1
abundance: few
j_gene: TRBJ2-1

CDR3nt: TGTGCCAGCAGCTTGGGGAGAGGGGCCTACAATGAGCAGTTCTTC
CDR3aa: CASSLGRGAYNEQFF
d_gene: .
v_gene: TRBV11-3
abundance: .
j_gene: TRBJ2-1

CDR3nt: TGCGCCAGCAGCTTGGGAGAGGACTATGGCTACACCTTC
CDR3aa: CASSLGEDYGYTF
d_gene: .
v_gene: TRBV5-1
abundance: .
j_gene: TRBJ1-2

CDR3nt: TGCGCCAGCAGCCAGCGGACAGGGGGAGGGGACGAGCAGTACTTC
CDR3aa: CASSQRTGGGDEQYF
d_gene: TRBD1
v_gene: TRBV4-1
abundance: once
j_gene: TRBJ2-7

CDR3nt: TGTGCCAGCAGACAACTTGGGGAGACCCAGTACTTC
CDR3aa: CASRQLGETQYF
d_gene: .
v_gene: TRBV27
abundance: .
j_gene: TRBJ2-5

CDR3nt: TGTGCCAGCAGCTTCACCAGCCTGTCGGGGTCAACCTACGAGCAGTACTTC
CDR3aa: CASSFTSLSGSTYEQYF
d_gene: .
v_gene: TRBV11-2
abundance: .
j_gene: TRBJ2-7

CDR3nt: TGTGCCAGCAAGATGGGGGCCGGGACTAAAGACACCGGGGAGCTGTTTTTT
CDR3aa: CASKMGAGTKDTGELFF
d_gene: .
v_gene: TRBV28
abundance: .
j_gene: TRBJ2-2

CDR3nt: TGTGCCAGCAGCCCGGACCCCGGGGATGAGCAGTTCTTC
CDR3aa: CASSPDPGDEQFF
d_gene: .
v_gene: TRBV7-9
abundance: .
j_gene: TRBJ2-1

CDR3nt: TGTGCCAGCAGCTTCCGGCAGGGTGGGCCTAACTATGGCTACACCTTC
CDR3aa: CASSFRQGGPNYGYTF
d_gene: .
v_gene: TRBV5-6
abundance: .
j_gene: TRBJ1-2

CDR3nt: TGTGCCAGCAGTGAAAAGTACTCAGACAGTGAGGAAAAACTGTTTTTT
CDR3aa: CASSEKYSDSEEKLFF
d_gene: .
v_gene: TRBV2
abundance: .
j_gene: TRBJ1-4

CDR3nt: TGTGCCAGCAGCTTGGCCAGGGGGCCCTACGAGCAGTACTTC
CDR3aa: CASSLARGPYEQYF
d_gene: TRBD1
v_gene: TRBV5-4
abundance: .
j_gene: TRBJ2-7

CDR3nt: TGTGCCAGCAGCACCGGGGCCCTCCCGGCTTACGAGCAGTACTTC
CDR3aa: CASSTGALPAYEQYF
d_gene: .
v_gene: TRBV7-9
abundance: .
j_gene: TRBJ2-7

CDR3nt: TGTGCCAGCAGTGCCGGGACTAGCGGGGGGTTGACGCAGTATTTT
CDR3aa: CASSAGTSGGLTQYF
d_gene: TRBD2
v_gene: TRBV6-1
abundance: .
j_gene: TRBJ2-3

CDR3nt: TGTGCCAGCCGTAGGGGCACTGAAGCTTTCTTT
CDR3aa: CASRRGTEAFF
d_gene: .
v_gene: TRBV7-8
abundance: .
j_gene: TRBJ1-1

CDR3nt: TGTGCCAGCAGCCAAAACCCGGGACCTCAGCCATACGAGCAGTACTTC
CDR3aa: CASSQNPGPQPYEQYF
d_gene: .
v_gene: TRBV14
abundance: medium-sized
j_gene: TRBJ2-7

CDR3nt: TGTGCCAGCAGGCCAAGCGGGAGCCACAATGAGCAGTTCTTC
CDR3aa: CASRPSGSHNEQFF
d_gene: TRBD2
v_gene: TRBV13
abundance: .
j_gene: TRBJ2-1

CDR3nt: TGTGCCAGCAGCAAAGGCCCATGCAAAACAGATACGCAGTATTTT
CDR3aa: CASSKGPCKTDTQYF
d_gene: .
v_gene: TRBV21-1
abundance: .
j_gene: TRBJ2-3

CDR3nt: TGTGCCAGCAGCTTGGGGAGGGGGACGACTGAAGCTTTCTTT
CDR3aa: CASSLGRGTTEAFF
d_gene: .
v_gene: TRBV5-4
abundance: .
j_gene: TRBJ1-1

CDR3nt: TGTGCCAGCAGCGGGGACAGGGGGCCCTACGAGCAGTACTTC
CDR3aa: CASSGDRGPYEQYF
d_gene: TRBD1
v_gene: TRBV9
abundance: .
j_gene: TRBJ2-7

CDR3nt: TGTGCCAGCAGCTTAGATAACAGACTAGCCGGAGACTACAATGAGCAGTTCTTC
CDR3aa: CASSLDNRLAGDYNEQFF
d_gene: TRBD2
v_gene: TRBV11-2
abundance: .
j_gene: TRBJ2-1

CDR3nt: TGTGCCAGCTCCCGCCTCGAGCAGTACTTC
CDR3aa: CASSRLEQYF
d_gene: .
v_gene: TRBV28
abundance: .
j_gene: TRBJ2-7

CDR3nt: TGTGCCAGCAGCCAAATAGCGGGCGGCTACGAGCAGTACTTC
CDR3aa: CASSQIAGGYEQYF
d_gene: TRBD2
v_gene: TRBV7-3
abundance: .
j_gene: TRBJ2-7

CDR3nt: TGTGCCAGTAGTATAGCTCCTGGGAATGAGCAGTTCTTC
CDR3aa: CASSIAPGNEQFF
d_gene: .
v_gene: TRBV19
abundance: .
j_gene: TRBJ2-1

CDR3nt: TGCAGCGTTCTGCGTGCTAGCGCTCATTTCCATGAGCAGTTCTTC
CDR3aa: CSVLRASAHFHEQFF
d_gene: .
v_gene: TRBV29-1
abundance: .
j_gene: TRBJ2-1

CDR3nt: TGTGCCAGCAGCTCCGGGACAGGGATCTACGAGCAGTACTTC
CDR3aa: CASSSGTGIYEQYF
d_gene: TRBD1
v_gene: TRBV7-9
abundance: .
j_gene: TRBJ2-7

CDR3nt: TGTGCCAGCAGCTGGGACTTCGCGGACGAGCAGTACTTC
CDR3aa: CASSWDFADEQYF
d_gene: .
v_gene: TRBV6-6
abundance: .
j_gene: TRBJ2-7

CDR3nt: TGTGCCAGCAGCGCAACAGGGGTGGACACTGAAGCTTTCTTT
CDR3aa: CASSATGVDTEAFF
d_gene: TRBD1
v_gene: TRBV2
abundance: .
j_gene: TRBJ1-1

CDR3nt: TGTGCCAGCAGCTGGCCGGCAGAAAGCGCGAACACCGGGGAGCTGTTTTTT
CDR3aa: CASSWPAESANTGELFF
d_gene: .
v_gene: TRBV11-2
abundance: .
j_gene: TRBJ2-2

CDR3nt: TGTGCCAGCAGTGTACGGGAGGGGATTTACAATGAGCAGTTCTTC
CDR3aa: CASSVREGIYNEQFF
d_gene: TRBD2
v_gene: TRBV27
abundance: .
j_gene: TRBJ2-1

CDR3nt: TGCAGCGTTTCCCGACCAATAGGGACTAGCATGCCCACAGATACGCAGTATTTT
CDR3aa: CSVSRPIGTSMPTDTQYF
d_gene: TRBD2
v_gene: TRBV29-1
abundance: .
j_gene: TRBJ2-3

CDR3nt: TGTGCCAGCAGGGCACGATTAGAGAGACAGGAGAAGTGGGATGGCTACACCTTC
CDR3aa: CASRARLERQEKWDGYTF
d_gene: .
v_gene: TRBV9
abundance: once
j_gene: TRBJ1-2

CDR3nt: TGTGCCAGTAGTTTCGCAGGGACCTACGAGCAGTACTTC
CDR3aa: CASSFAGTYEQYF
d_gene: .
v_gene: TRBV19
abundance: few
j_gene: TRBJ2-7

CDR3nt: TGTGCCAGCAGGAGAATGGGCTACCCCGGGGAGCTGTTTTTT
CDR3aa: CASRRMGYPGELFF
d_gene: .
v_gene: TRBV5-6
abundance: .
j_gene: TRBJ2-2

CDR3nt: TGTGCCAGCAGTTCCCGGGAGGCTAATGAAAAACTGTTTTTT
CDR3aa: CASSSREANEKLFF
d_gene: .
v_gene: TRBV27
abundance: .
j_gene: TRBJ1-4

CDR3nt: TGTGCCAGCAGCTTAGGGGGGGGATCCTACGAGCAGTACTTC
CDR3aa: CASSLGGGSYEQYF
d_gene: TRBD2
v_gene: TRBV11-3
abundance: .
j_gene: TRBJ2-7

CDR3nt: TGTGCCAGCAGCTTTATTGGTCGCCCAAACTATGGCTACACCTTC
CDR3aa: CASSFIGRPNYGYTF
d_gene: .
v_gene: TRBV7-9
abundance: .
j_gene: TRBJ1-2